This T cell receptor (beta chain) was identified in a study of cytomegalovirus exposure and HLA in healthy donors. Study-wide points: That first-cohort TCR clusters tended to co-occur in the 95 to 150 validation repertoires was found in a later analysis. Most TCRs appeared rarely, but some public TCRs recurred in many donors.

Comment on this clone: Its antigen remains unidentified.

TCRdb keeps only in-frame clones here, not all; method: immunoSEQ multiplex PCR. The sample has about 170,000 clones, 85% to 90% seen once. J was trimmed by 8 bases and V by 4 bases; bases with no gene match: 11. CDR1 is SGDLS and CDR2 is YYNGEE in the germline V gene. The CDR3 loop spans 15 amino acids. The donors formed part of the approximately 120-subject validation cohort, distinct from the roughly 640-subject first cohort. The chain uses TRBV9 and TRBJ1-2; TRBD1 matches at 10 bases. This clonotype was obtained from a man in his late teens or twenties in good health and CMV-seropositive. The sample consisted of PBMCs. CDR3 sequence (DNA): TGTGCCAGCAGCCCTACGACAGGGGGCGCGTTGGGCTACACCTTC. Translated, it gives CASSPTTGGALGYTF.